This passage covers 32 T cell receptor beta chains from one sample sequenced in a study of blood T cell repertoires in COVID-19. Measured with immunoSEQ multiplex PCR; TCRdb has only the in-frame clones, and not every one. The data hold roughly 100,000 clones, with about 85% observed a single time. Sequencing used peripheral blood. The receptors originated from a human donor in a cohort sampled during active COVID-19.

The chain carries TRBV6-5 and TRBJ1-1; TRBD1 might be the D (5 bases). CDR3 size: 13 residues. Germline V gene sequence: CDR1 MNHEY, CDR2 SVGAGI. The V end was cut by 6 bases, the J end by 3 bases, with 11 bases between. The CDR3 region has the DNA TGTGCCAGCAGGGGATCGGGGGACACTGAAGCTTTCTTT. It codes for CASRGSGDTEAFF.

This CDR3 is CASSPPGAPTDTQYF. The CDR3 DNA is TGTGCCAGCTCACCACCGGGGGCCCCCACAGATACGCAGTATTTT. The chain carries TRBV18 and TRBJ2-3, with a weak D call TRBD1 (6 bases). CDR3 length: 15 amino acids. The V end lost 0 bases, the J end lost 2 bases, and 9 bases lay between the germline ends. Germline CDR1 reads KGHSH; CDR2 reads LQKENI. The variable domain in full, with the rest retrieved from reference TRBV18 and TRBJ2-3, is NAGVMQNPRHLVRRRGQEARLRCSPMKGHSHVYWYRQLPEEGLKFMVYLQKENIIDESGMPKERFSAEFPKEGPSILRIQQVVRGDSAAYFCASSPPGAPTDTQYFGPGTRLTVL.

This chain links TRBV6-5 with TRBJ2-7; D is undetermined. Germline V gene lookup returns CDR1 MNHEY and CDR2 SVGAGI. The ends were cut back, 0 bases at V and 5 bases at J, with 14 bases in the middle. The CDR3 extends over 15 amino acids. The CDR3 here is CASSYSLGTTHEQYF. DNA for the CDR3: TGTGCCAGCAGTTACTCCCTGGGCACCACTCACGAGCAGTACTTC.

The chain carries TRBV12-3 or TRBV12-4 and TRBJ1-2, with a tentative D call TRBD1 (5 bases). The V and J ends lost 9 bases and 8 bases respectively, with 19 bases between them. This CDR3 has 13 amino acids. CDR3 sequence reads: CASRTGTLEGYTF. The CDR3 DNA follows: TGTGCCAGTCGTACCGGGACTTTGGAGGGCTACACCTTC.

The chain combines TRBV5-1 with TRBJ2-3; D not certain. The CDR3 runs 14 residues. V gave up 0 bases and J gave up 6 bases, with 11 bases separating them. CDR1 is SGHRS, CDR2 YFSETQ, per germline. The CDR3 DNA sequence: TGCGCCAGCAGCTTGGCCGCGACAACGGATACGCAGTATTTT. This translates into CASSLAATTDTQYF.

V gene TRBV10-1 combines with J gene TRBJ1-1, with a tentative D call TRBD1 (5 bases). The CDR3 sequence is 14 residues long. Trimming cost V 3 bases and J 6 bases, with 14 bases left between them. Germline CDR1 WNHNN, CDR2 SYGVQD (reference sequence). The CDR3, as DNA: TGCGCCAGCAGTGATGGCAGGGAAATGTCTGAAGCTTTCTTT. Protein: CASSDGREMSEAFF.

The chain combines TRBV6-2 or TRBV6-3 with TRBJ1-4; 10 bases are shared with TRBD1. This CDR3 comprises 15 residues. The germline gives CDR1 MNHEY, CDR2 SVGEGT. Losses at the gene ends were 0 bases for V and 8 bases for J; bases not matched to a gene: 3. CDR3: CASSYSGQGSEKLFF. Here the CDR3 DNA reads TGTGCCAGCAGTTACTCGGGACAGGGGAGCGAAAAACTGTTTTTT.

The chain has TRBV11-2 and TRBJ1-2; TRBD1 matches at 7 bases. Germline V CDR1 and CDR2: SGHAT, FQNNGV. V lost 1 base to trimming and J lost 7 bases; unmatched junction nucleotides: 6. The CDR3 contains 14 residues. The CDR3 coding sequence is TGTGCCAGCAGCTTAGTCCGACAGGGTGGTGGCTACACCTTC. This sequence encodes CASSLVRQGGGYTF.

The count of this clone is one. The rearrangement uses TRBV28 and TRBJ1-3; D is possibly TRBD1 (6 bases). Germline-derived CDR1 and CDR2 are MDHEN and SYDVKM. The CDR3 runs 16 residues. Deletions cut 2 bases from V and 4 bases from J, with 15 bases between. The CDR3 loop reads CASSLHPGAKGNTIYF. In nucleotides, the CDR3 is TGTGCCAGCAGTTTACATCCAGGGGCGAAAGGAAACACCATATATTTT.

The rearrangement links TRBV29-1 to TRBJ1-2, with a weak D call TRBD1 (6 bases). V was cut by 3 bases and J by 4 bases, with 12 bases left in between. CDR3 length: 13 amino acids. The germline CDR1 and CDR2 sequences are SQVTM and ANQGSEA. The CDR3 region has the DNA TGCAGCGTTGAGGCAGGGGCAGCCTATGGCTACACCTTC. This gives the protein CSVEAGAAYGYTF.

This clone was observed many times. The V and J genes are TRBV28 and TRBJ2-7; tentative D call: TRBD2 (6 bases). Germline assignment: CDR1 MDHEN and CDR2 SYDVKM. Between the trimmed V and J ends, which lost 2 bases and 7 bases, there was a span of 18 bases. This CDR3 has 15 amino acids. The CDR3 region has the DNA TGTGCCAGCAGTTTAGTTGTGGCCAGGGCGGGGGAGCAGTACTTC. It encodes CASSLVVARAGEQYF.

The V gene is TRBV9, the J gene TRBJ2-2; D may be TRBD1 (6 bases). Germline V lookup: CDR1 SGDLS, CDR2 YYNGEE. This CDR3 has 15 residues. Trimming stripped 1 base from V and 1 base from J, with 8 bases between. The CDR3 sequence: CASSVRGGNTGELFF. The CDR3 DNA reads TGTGCCAGCAGCGTACGAGGGGGGAACACCGGGGAGCTGTTTTTT.

The chain joins TRBV11-1 to TRBJ1-4; the match to TRBD1 covers 8 bases. Germline lookup yields CDR1 SGHAT and CDR2 FQDESV (reference sequence). This CDR3 region has 15 residues. Germline trimming cut 5 bases from V and 6 bases from J; bases unmatched to any gene: 8. CDR3 nucleotides: TGTGCCAGCAGCATGGGACAGGCGAGGGATGAAAAACTGTTTTTT. The encoded protein is CASSMGQARDEKLFF.

The chain is built from TRBV7-9 and TRBJ2-5; possibly TRBD2 for D (6 bases). Trimming shortened V by 1 base and J by 1 base, and 10 bases separated the two germline ends. Germline loops: CDR1 SEHNR, CDR2 FQNEAQ (reference sequence). CDR3 length equals 15 residues. CDR3 DNA: TGTGCCAGCAGCTTAGGAATAGCGGTCCAAGAGACCCAGTACTTC. As protein: CASSLGIAVQETQYF.

The gene calls are TRBV7-8 and TRBJ2-7; 7 positions match TRBD1. The CDR3 loop spans 15 amino acids. Germline V lookup: CDR1 SGHVS, CDR2 FQNEAQ. J lost 0 bases, V lost 3 bases, and 5 bases had no gene match. CDR3 bases: TGTGCCAGCAGCTTCCGGGACAGCACCTCCTACGAGCAGTACTTC. Translated, it gives CASSFRDSTSYEQYF.

The V gene is TRBV4-2, the J gene TRBJ1-3; D might be TRBD1 (5 bases). The CDR3 has 18 residues. The germline gives CDR1 LGHNA, CDR2 YNFKEQ. V lost 4 bases and J lost 2, with 21 bases in between. The CDR3 sequence: CASSPQPGEQETGNTIYF. CDR3 DNA sequence: TGTGCCAGCAGCCCTCAACCGGGGGAACAGGAAACTGGAAACACCATATATTTT.

The genes are TRBV10-3 and TRBJ1-2; maybe TRBD1 (6 bases). The germline CDR1 and CDR2 sequences are ENHRY and SYGVKD. The CDR3 is 14 amino acids. Trimming left V 4 bases short and J 5 bases short, with 14 bases between. CDR3 protein: CAISADSLTYGYTF. The CDR3 DNA reads as TGTGCCATCAGTGCGGACAGTTTGACTTATGGCTACACCTTC.

This clone showed up just once. This rearrangement joins TRBV5-6 to TRBJ2-1, with 9 bases matching TRBD1. The V gene's germline CDR1 is SGHDT and CDR2 YYEEEE. V was pared by 4 bases and J by 5 bases, with 4 bases of the junction left unmatched. The CDR3 is 14 residues long. The CDR3 nucleotides read TGTGCCAGCAGCCTGGGACAGGGACACAATGAGCAGTTCTTC. Translation: CASSLGQGHNEQFF.

This clone was observed a handful of times. The rearrangement uses TRBV19 and TRBJ1-6; 7 bases are shared with TRBD1. With V trimmed by 7 bases and J by 6 bases, 9 bases remained unmatched. Germline CDR1 reads LNHDA; CDR2 reads SQIVND (reference sequence). This CDR3 spans 15 amino acids. CDR3 sequence: CASTRDRAFNSPLHF. For the CDR3, the DNA is TGTGCCAGTACCCGGGACAGAGCCTTTAATTCACCCCTCCACTTT.

The chain recombines TRBV28 with TRBJ1-2; maybe TRBD1 (5 bases). The CDR3 runs to 15 residues. V shed 4 bases and J shed 0 bases, with 12 bases lying between them. In germline, CDR1 is MDHEN, CDR2 SYDVKM. CDR3 nucleotide sequence: TGTGCCAGCAGTTCCACAGGTTTATCTAACTATGGCTACACCTTC. This encodes CASSSTGLSNYGYTF.

The chain recombines TRBV5-1 with TRBJ1-5, with 7 positions matching TRBD1. CDR1 and CDR2 (germline): SGHRS, YFSETQ. The CDR3 consists of 14 residues. With 4 bases clipped from V and 5 bases from J, the junction kept 6 bases outside the gene matches. The CDR3 bases are TGCGCCAGCAGCATAGGGACAGCCGATCAGCCCCAGCATTTT. This codes for CASSIGTADQPQHF.

The chain carries TRBV10-3 and TRBJ1-5, with a tentative D call TRBD1 (5 bases). This CDR3 has 15 residues. Per the germline V gene, CDR1 is ENHRY and CDR2 is SYGVKD. The V gene lost 2 bases and the J gene lost 5 bases, with 13 bases spanning the gap. The CDR3 nucleotides read TGTGCCATCAGTGAGAGTAAGGGGTTCTATCAGCCCCAGCATTTT. The encoded protein is CAISESKGFYQPQHF.

This clone was seen a few times. This sequence joins TRBV27 and TRBJ1-2, with 9 bases matching TRBD1. V lost 5 bases, J lost 5 bases, and 6 bases stayed unmatched. This CDR3 has 14 residues. Germline CDR1 is MNHEY and CDR2 is SMNVEV (reference sequence). CDR3 in amino acids: CASSASTGGYGYTF. The CDR3 DNA is TGTGCCAGCAGTGCGTCGACAGGGGGATATGGCTACACCTTC.

This clone was observed once. The chain is built from TRBV19 and TRBJ2-2; D is ambiguous. From germline, CDR1 is LNHDA and CDR2 SQIVND (reference sequence). The CDR3 spans 15 residues. Trimming pared 3 bases from V and 1 base from J, leaving 9 bases between. This CDR3 reads CASSIRLGNTGELFF. The CDR3 nucleotides read TGTGCCAGTAGTATCCGACTGGGGAACACCGGGGAGCTGTTTTTT.

The chain recombines TRBV6-2 or TRBV6-3 with TRBJ2-3; TRBD2 agrees at 14 bases. The CDR3 is made up of 17 amino acids. The ends lost 4 bases at V and 1 base at J; junction bases unmatched: 4. Germline V lookup: CDR1 MNHEY, CDR2 SVGEGT. DNA for the CDR3: TGTGCCAGCAGTTTGGGGGGACTAGCGGGAGGCACAGATACGCAGTATTTT. It yields the protein CASSLGGLAGGTDTQYF.

V and J are TRBV6-6 and TRBJ2-6; D uncertain. The V end was cut by 0 bases, the J end by 0 bases, with 6 bases between. Germline V gene sequence: CDR1 MNHNY, CDR2 SVGAGI (reference sequence). This CDR3 spans 16 amino acids. The CDR3 region has the DNA TGTGCCAGCAGTTACTCGCTCGGCTCTGGGGCCAACGTCCTGACTTTC. Its protein product is CASSYSLGSGANVLTF.

The rearrangement joins TRBV7-2 to TRBJ1-5; TRBD1 might be the D (6 bases). There are 15 residues in the CDR3. CDR1 is SGHTA and CDR2 is FQGNSA in the germline V gene. Deletions cut 5 bases from V and 10 bases from J, with 21 bases between. The CDR3 nucleotides read TGTGCCAGCAGCACCGGGCCAGGGGTGATCAGTCCCCAGCATTTT. Translating gives CASSTGPGVISPQHF.

The V and J genes are TRBV19 and TRBJ1-1; maybe TRBD1 (6 bases). This CDR3 has 16 amino acids. CDR1 LNHDA and CDR2 SQIVND come from the germline V gene (reference sequence). With 4 bases removed from V and 0 bases from J, the gap between germline ends came to 15 bases. CDR3 in amino acids: CASSRGGPPLNTEAFF. CDR3 DNA: TGTGCCAGTAGTAGGGGGGGGCCTCCTCTGAACACTGAAGCTTTCTTT.

This clone occurred a few times. This chain joins TRBV25-1 and TRBJ1-1; 8 nucleotides match TRBD1. Germline V gene lookup returns CDR1 MGHDK and CDR2 SYGVNS. With 5 bases clipped from V and 4 bases from J, the junction kept 3 bases outside the gene matches. The CDR3 totals 13 residues. The CDR3 protein is CASSNTGGTEAFF. DNA for the CDR3: TGTGCCAGCAGTAACACAGGGGGCACTGAAGCTTTCTTT. Variable domain in full (rest from reference TRBV25-1 and TRBJ1-1): EADIYQTPRYLVIGTGKKITLECSQTMGHDKMYWYQQDPGMELHLIHYSYGVNSTEKGDLSSESTVSRIRTEHFPLTLESARPSHTSQYLCASSNTGGTEAFFGQGTRLTVV.

The chain joins TRBV7-9 to TRBJ2-2, with 7 positions matching TRBD2. This CDR3 contains 14 residues. Trimming took 10 bases from V and 6 from J; bases not matched to a gene: 11. Germline V lookup: CDR1 SEHNR, CDR2 FQNEAQ (reference sequence). As DNA, the CDR3 is TGTGCCACCGCGCGCCGCGGGAGTGCCGGGGAGCTGTTTTTT. Its protein is CATARRGSAGELFF.

V is TRBV5-4 and J is TRBJ2-2; D remains ambiguous. Germline CDR1 SGHNT, CDR2 YYREEE (reference sequence). The CDR3 has 13 residues. The germline V and J ends were trimmed by 2 bases and 1 base, with 3 bases remaining between them. The CDR3 DNA sequence: TGTGCCAGCAGCTTTCAGAACACCGGGGAGCTGTTTTTT. Its protein is CASSFQNTGELFF.

The CDR3: CASSSTAGAVTDTQYF. The CDR3 DNA follows: TGTGCCAGCAGCTCAACAGCGGGGGCGGTCACAGATACGCAGTATTTT. This sequence joins TRBV3-1 (or the pseudogene TRBV3-2) and TRBJ2-3, with TRBD2 matching 8 bases. Germline CDR1 LGHDT, CDR2 YNNKEL (reference sequence). The CDR3 sequence is 16 residues long. After removal of 5 bases from V and 2 bases from J, the junction contained 9 bases not matched to a gene.